A selection of T cell receptor beta chains follows, all from one sample in a study of blood T cell repertoires in COVID-19. Only in-frame clones appear in the TCRdb table, and some are missing; sequencing was by immunoSEQ multiplex PCR. The sample lists about 190,000 clones, around 80% occurring once. Sequenced input: peripheral blood. The receptors shown here come from a woman between 50 and 59 years old with acute or convalescent COVID-19. CDR3s include the opening cysteine and the closing phenylalanine or tryptophan. D genes are given only for firm matches. A clone size is listed for some rows: how often the clone was seen (once, few, many), or a class if it is expanded.

j_call,v_call,d_call,clone_size,cdr3_nt,cdr3_aa
TRBJ2-1,TRBV6-5,-,few,TGTGCCAGCAGTTACTCCGTCAGCAATGAGCAGTTCTTC,CASSYSVSNEQFF
TRBJ2-1,TRBV2,-,few,TGTGCCAGCAGTGGGGGGGAGAAGGGAAATGAGCAGTTCTTC,CASSGGEKGNEQFF
TRBJ2-3,TRBV11-3,TRBD2,-,TGTGCCAGCAGCCCAGGACTAGCGGGAGACACAGATACGCAGTATTTT,CASSPGLAGDTDTQYF
TRBJ2-7,TRBV7-9,-,-,TGTGCCAGCAGCACCCAGGGGTGGGAGCAGTACTTC,CASSTQGWEQYF
TRBJ1-5,TRBV18,TRBD1,-,TGTGCCAGCTCACGAAGACAGGGAAATAGCAATCAGCCCCAGCATTTT,CASSRRQGNSNQPQHF
TRBJ2-2,TRBV6-2/TRBV6-3,-,-,TGTGCCAGCAGCCCCCCAGGAACCGGGGAGCTGTTTTTT,CASSPPGTGELFF
TRBJ1-2,TRBV30,-,-,TGTGCCTGGAGTGTAGACAGGTACTATGGCTACACCTTC,CAWSVDRYYGYTF
TRBJ1-1,TRBV7-6,-,few,TGTGCCAGCAGCTTATGGGCAGGGGCGGGAGGCACTGAAGCTTTCTTT,CASSLWAGAGGTEAFF
TRBJ1-2,TRBV15,TRBD1,-,TGTGCCACCAGCGGCTCGGACAGGGCTACCTATGGCTACACCTTC,CATSGSDRATYGYTF
TRBJ2-3,TRBV7-2,TRBD2,-,TGTGCCAGCAGCCTGACTAGCGGGGGGTACACAGATACGCAGTATTTT,CASSLTSGGYTDTQYF
TRBJ1-6,TRBV7-8,-,-,TGTGCCAGCAGCCCAGAGCGCGGTACGGGAGTCAATTCACCCCTCCACTTT,CASSPERGTGVNSPLHF
TRBJ1-2,TRBV20-1,-,-,TGCAGTGCTCCGACGTTAGCCGGCTACACCTTC,CSAPTLAGYTF
TRBJ2-3,TRBV7-6,-,-,TGTGCCAGCAGCTTTGGCCCCCCTAGCACAGATACGCAGTATTTT,CASSFGPPSTDTQYF
TRBJ1-3,TRBV18,TRBD1,few,TGTGCCAGCTCAATGGGACAGGGGAGCTCTGGAAACACCATATATTTT,CASSMGQGSSGNTIYF
TRBJ2-7,TRBV6-5,-,-,TGTGCCAGCAGTTACGACACGAATCAAGCCTACGAGCAGTACTTC,CASSYDTNQAYEQYF
TRBJ2-3,TRBV4-3,TRBD2,-,TGCGCCAGCAGCCAAGATTGGGCGGGAGCCCTTTCTAGCACAGATACGCAGTATTTT,CASSQDWAGALSSTDTQYF
TRBJ1-2,TRBV9,-,-,TGTGCCAGCAGCGTAGATCACTCCAACTATGGCTACACCTTC,CASSVDHSNYGYTF
TRBJ1-5,TRBV28,-,-,TGTGCCAGCAGTTTCTCAGGGCTATATAGCAATCAGCCCCAGCATTTT,CASSFSGLYSNQPQHF
TRBJ2-7,TRBV2,TRBD1,-,TGTGCCACAGGGGGAAGGAGACTTGGCGAGCAGTACTTC,CATGGRRLGEQYF
TRBJ2-7,TRBV3-1/TRBV3-2,-,few,TGTGCCAGCAGCCAAGGCGCACGCATCTCCTACGAGCAGTACTTC,CASSQGARISYEQYF
TRBJ1-2,TRBV28,-,-,TGTGCCAGCAGTTTAAGGGTAGGGGCTAACTATGGCTACACCTTC,CASSLRVGANYGYTF